The TCR beta chain described here comes from a study of T cell responses to AZD1222 COVID-19 vaccine. Findings and limits, study-wide: Vaccination with two AZD1222 doses was followed by a rise in Spike-specific TCR breadth and depth. Repertoires in all cases were sampled only once the peak T cell response had passed.

Of note for this clone: Its antigen is unidentified.

TCRdb's table, derived via immunoSEQ multiplex PCR, lists solely in-frame clones and lacks some. The data hold roughly 100,000 clones, with roughly 88% observed a single time. The J segment lost 12 bases and the V segment lost 2 bases, leaving 8 bases of the junction unmatched. The CDR3 has 14 amino acids. Looked up from germline, CDR1 is MNHEY and CDR2 is SVGEGT. The chain combines TRBV6-2 or TRBV6-3 with TRBJ1-4, with 8 bases aligning to TRBD1. This TCR was sampled from an adult in good health. The sequencing used peripheral blood, collected on day 0 of AZD1222 vaccination. CDR3 region: CASSYPRQGTELFF. The CDR3 nucleotides are TGTGCCAGCAGTTACCCGAGACAGGGGACCGAACTGTTTTTT.